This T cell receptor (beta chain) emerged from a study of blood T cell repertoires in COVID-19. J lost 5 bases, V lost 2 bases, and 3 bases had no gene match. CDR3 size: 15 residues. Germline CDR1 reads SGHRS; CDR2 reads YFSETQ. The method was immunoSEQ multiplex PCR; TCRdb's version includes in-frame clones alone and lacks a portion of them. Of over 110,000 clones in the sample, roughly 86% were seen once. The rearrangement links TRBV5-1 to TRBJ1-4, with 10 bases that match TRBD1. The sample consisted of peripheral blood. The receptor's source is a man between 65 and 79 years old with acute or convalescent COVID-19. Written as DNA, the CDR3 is TGCGCCAGCAGCTTAAGGACAGGGGGAAATGAAAAACTGTTTTTT. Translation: CASSLRTGGNEKLFF.